The 5 T cell receptor beta chains presented below share a single source sample, sequenced in a study of CD4 and CD8 cells across lung adenocarcinoma regions. A single record per CDR3 protein comes from TCRdb applying MiXCR to the PCR reads. The sample lists about 19,000 distinct CDR3 sequences; approximately 50% were seen once. Sequences were obtained from CD8+ T cells from the margin of a lung tumor. These receptors originate from a male donor with lung adenocarcinoma. The CD4 and CD8 labels of this study may be unreliable.

The CDR3 is CASHSGSQNEQFF. Here the CDR3 DNA reads TGTGCCAGCCACTCCGGGAGTCAGAATGAGCAGTTCTTC. This chain connects TRBV28 to TRBJ2-1; tentative D call: TRBD2 (6 bases). CDR1 and CDR2 (germline): MDHEN, SYDVKM. This CDR3 comprises 13 residues. V was shortened by 8 bases and J by 7 bases, with 15 bases between the two germline ends. Full variable domain (outside the CDR3, taken from reference TRBV28 and TRBJ2-1): DVKVTQSSRYLVKRTGEKVFLECVQDMDHENMFWYRQDPGLGLRLIYFSYDVKMKEKGDIPEGYSVSREKKERFSLILESASTNQTSMYLCASHSGSQNEQFFGPGTRLTVL.

Concerning this clonotype: One end of the junction is discordant with germline, which a read error may explain. The chain recombines TRBV7-2 with TRBJ2-1, with D possibly being TRBD1 (6 bases). Per germline, CDR1 SGHTA and CDR2 FQGNSA. This CDR3 has 16 amino acids. The CDR3 DNA reads as TGTGCCAGCAGCTTACAGGTTTCGACAGGCGCCTACGTCCTGACCTTC. As protein: CASSLQVSTGAYVLTF.

This clonotype has a single count. This chain links TRBV12-3 or TRBV12-4 with TRBJ2-1; TRBD2 agrees at 14 bases. The J segment lost 16 bases and the V segment lost 5 bases, leaving 4 bases of the junction unmatched. CDR3 length: 12 residues. The CDR3, as DNA: TGTGCCAGCAGTCCCGGGACTAGCGGGGGATTCTTC. This translates into CASSPGTSGGFF.

This clonotype was detected only once. One end of the junction does not line up with germline, which may come from a read error. The chain joins TRBV10-1 to TRBJ2-3; 11 bases are shared with TRBD1. In germline, CDR1 is WNHNN, CDR2 SYGVQD (reference sequence). The length of the CDR3 is 14 residues. CDR3 residues: CASSRTGGADMQYF. The CDR3 bases are TGCGCCAGCAGTAGGACAGGGGGCGCAGATATGCAGTACTTT.

The V and J genes are TRBV6-1 and TRBJ1-2; D ambiguous. The CDR3 spans 15 residues. V lost 2 bases to trimming and J lost 6 bases, with 16 bases between them. Germline V gene lookup returns CDR1 MNHNS and CDR2 SASEGT. The CDR3: CASSESRLGIHGYTF. The CDR3 DNA reads as TGTGCCAGCAGTGAAAGTCGGCTGGGGATACATGGCTACACCTTC.